This T cell receptor beta chain was recovered during a study of a mutant IDH1 vaccine in newly diagnosed glioma. Study-wide background: Commencement of vaccination occurred 4-6 weeks following radiotherapy alone, or concurrently with temozolomide cycles. Treated patients had a mean age of approximately 40 years and an approximately 60% male, 37.5% female split. Study outcomes and limitations: It was approximately 93% of patients that developed vaccine-induced immune responses.

About this clone: What it binds is not known.

Regarding time point: week 35, safety follow-up. Alongside topical imiquimod, each dose of vaccine comprised 300 ug of mutant IDH1 20-mer peptide. V lost 5 bases, J lost 4 bases, and 7 bases stayed unmatched. The CDR3 is made up of 14 amino acids. Germline CDR1 and CDR2: PRHDT and FYEKMQ (reference sequence). Generated by immunoSEQ multiplex PCR, the TCRdb table keeps only in-frame clones and is missing some. The sample lists 60,000 to 65,000 clones; about four fifths were seen once. Sequences were derived from PBMCs, sampled from a glioma patient whose treatment included an IDH1 peptide vaccine. This rearrangement joins TRBV13 to TRBJ2-5, with 7 bases that match TRBD1. This TCR was recovered from a man between 35 and 55 years old with glioma. The CDR3 coding sequence is TGTGCCAGCAGCACCGGGACAGCCGGAGAGACCCAGTACTTC. Its translation: CASSTGTAGETQYF.